Described below is a single T cell receptor (beta chain) sequence and its context. Its antigen is currently not known. Base qualities are missing; no much larger clone stands one base away. These data originate in a study of blood T cells in healthy people across ages (dated by TCRdb to between 2014 and 2017). For context, the study as a whole: In model experiments, template switching captured roughly one uniquely barcoded TCR beta cDNA molecule for every two T cells. Using the same blood draw, the study looked at two additional independent replicas of 1 million unique cDNA reads for two donors, one aged 18 to 29 and the other aged 80 or older. Donors were grouped into four age groups: young (average 16 years), middle-aged (about 40), aged (around 62) and long-lived (approximately 82). To avoid experimental bias, donors of different ages were randomly spread across the sequencing lanes. Age-related changes in TCR beta repertoire diversity were measured in the study by deep sequencing normalized with unique cDNA molecular identifiers.

The library was prepared using 5' RACE. Reads for this sample came from an Illumina HiSeq 2500. The second PCR ran for roughly 6 to 11 cycles and used a J-beta primer mix along with a sample-barcoded 5' primer. Each TCR beta cDNA molecule received a unique molecular identifier from a template-switch 5' adaptor carrying 12 random nucleotides. At least 2.5 million CDR3-containing paired-end reads were obtained from each sample. First-strand cDNA synthesis was performed from all RNA using the Mint cDNA synthesis kit, with priming by a TRBC-specific oligonucleotide. All cDNA was treated with uracil-DNA glycosylase and then went through a first 18-cycle PCR with the universal primers M1SS and BC2_uni_R. As for the authors' bioinformatics: For normalization, 1 million high-quality reads were randomly selected from each sample, with every read carrying a distinct molecular identifier. Instead of being binned into consensus sequences, reads that shared molecular identifiers were thrown out. CDR3 identification, clonotype clustering and error correction used MiTCR with a Q25 quality threshold and the strictest error-elimination algorithm. A nonparametric unseen species model with Euler transformation was used to estimate a lower bound on total TCR beta diversity. The public reads were quality trimmed at Q25 with fastp and then assembled into clones with MiXCR by TCRdb, keeping productive beta chains. Each entry merges the rows of one CDR3 protein and shows their most common DNA and genes. What appears here as the V and J calls and clone size reflects TCRdb's work, not the paper's. In this sample the table shows around 1,100,000 distinct CDR3 sequences, approximately 38% of which occur a single time. The ten most abundant clones make up around 12% of the sample.

The donors were roughly 40 Caucasian individuals from Russia, aged roughly 6 to 100 years, who were systemically healthy. About 9.8 milliliters of peripheral blood were drawn from each donor into EDTA-treated Vacutainer tubes. PBMCs were isolated by Ficoll-Paque density-gradient centrifugation, with at least 7 million obtained per sample. Total RNA, at least 5.5 micrograms per sample, was extracted from PBMCs with Trizol reagent. The percentages of naive CD45RAhigh/CD27high T cells were determined by flow cytometry on a PBMC aliquot from every donor. Broad study findings and their caveats: As age increased, observed TCR beta diversity per million T cells dropped in a roughly linear way, and a significant reduction was already evident by age 40. Conclusive comparison of naive and antigen-experienced compartments was prevented by the profiling of bulk unsorted PBMCs. There was a strong correlation between observed TCR beta diversity and the percentage of naive T cells measured by flow cytometry. The long-lived group showed more naive CD4+ T cells, fewer expanded clones and increased TCR diversity than the aged group, suggesting age selection. The CMV infection status of donors was not known, potentially confounding age-related changes in expanded clonotypes. Estimates of total diversity based on one million sequenced T cells were considered lower bounds and underestimates.

CDR3 length: 15 amino acids, cysteine to phenylalanine. Of the read, only the CDR3 DNA is kept; its 45 bases are in frame from base 1. Cut back by 5 bases and 0 bases, the V and J ends lie 14 bases apart. Reading the germline V gene (reference sequence) gives CDR1 DFQATT and CDR2 SNEGSKA. This chain is built from TRBV20-1 and TRBJ1-5; tentative D gene TRBD1, with 5 bases matching. The specimen sequenced was blood. This clonotype was obtained from a man between 18 and 29 years old in good health. In nucleotides, the sequence is TGCAGTGCTCCGCCTGGGGGGTATAGCAATCAGCCCCAGCATTTT. Its amino acids are CSAPPGGYSNQPQHF.